Shown below are 23 T cell receptor beta chains from a single sample sequenced in a study of CXCR4 blockade with PD-1 therapy in pancreatic cancer. TCRdb's copy holds only in-frame clones and misses some; the assay was immunoSEQ multiplex PCR. Here the sample spans about 8,900 clones, roughly 55% being singletons. The sequenced sample consisted of tumor tissue. The receptors derive from a human donor with pancreatic ductal adenocarcinoma.

The rearrangement joins TRBV29-1 to TRBJ2-1, with TRBD2 identical over 7 bases. The CDR3 loop spans 14 amino acids. Per germline, CDR1 SQVTM and CDR2 ANQGSEA. Trimming took 8 bases from V and 2 from J; bases not matched to a gene: 9. The CDR3 DNA follows: TGCAGCATTGTAGGCGGGGGAGCCTACAATGAGCAGTTCTTC. Protein: CSIVGGGAYNEQFF.

The chain carries TRBV6-8 and TRBJ1-2; 8 nucleotides align to TRBD1. Germline CDR1 reads MNHGY; CDR2 reads SAAAGT. The CDR3 extends over 13 amino acids. The V segment lost 10 bases and the J segment 8 bases; nucleotides outside the gene matches: 12. For the CDR3, the DNA is TGTGCCACCTCATGGGCAGGGACAGGAGGCTACACCTTC. This gives the protein CATSWAGTGGYTF.

This clone occurred a few times. This chain uses TRBV6-1 with TRBJ1-3, with a tentative D call TRBD1 (6 bases). Germline V gene lookup returns CDR1 MNHNS and CDR2 SASEGT. V was pared by 0 bases and J by 1 base, with 10 bases between. CDR3 length: 16 residues. CDR3: CASSEAAGESGNTIYF. CDR3 nucleotide sequence: TGTGCCAGCAGTGAAGCGGCAGGGGAATCTGGAAACACCATATATTTT.

In this sample, this clone turned up a few times. The chain links TRBV6-8 to TRBJ2-3, with D perhaps given as TRBD1 or TRBD2 (5 bases each). V was pared by 2 bases and J by 14 bases, with 17 bases between. Germline values: CDR1 MNHGY, CDR2 SAAAGT. This CDR3 is 13 amino acids long. The CDR3 DNA reads TGTGCCAGCAGTTACCCCCGCCGGGACGACAGGTATTTT. This translates into CASSYPRRDDRYF.

This clone has more than one count but fewer than ten. This sequence joins TRBV19 and TRBJ2-1, with 7 bases identical to TRBD2. Germline V CDR1 and CDR2: LNHDA, SQIVND (reference sequence). With 5 bases clipped from V and 9 bases from J, the junction kept 7 bases outside the gene matches. This CDR3 comprises 13 residues. CDR3 in DNA: TGTGCCAGTAGTGCAGGACTAGTAGGTGAGCAGTTCTTC. Its translation: CASSAGLVGEQFF. The entire variable domain, with the rest obtained from reference TRBV19 and TRBJ2-1, is as follows: DGGITQSPKYLFRKEGQNVTLSCEQNLNHDAMYWYRQDPGQGLRLIYYSQIVNDFQKGDIAEGYSVSREKKESFPLTVTSAQKNPTAFYLCASSAGLVGEQFFGPGTRLTVL.

This clone was found a few times. V and J are TRBV11-3 and TRBJ2-1; TRBD2 aligns across 9 bases. Germline V gives CDR1 SGHNT, CDR2 YENEEA. Trimming removed 3 bases from V and 0 bases from J; junction bases left unmatched: 0. The CDR3 has 15 residues. The CDR3 DNA follows: TGTGCCAGCAGCTTTAGCGGGAGCTCCTACAATGAGCAGTTCTTC. Translating gives CASSFSGSSYNEQFF.

The genes are TRBV2 and TRBJ2-2; 7 bases match TRBD2. The CDR3 loop spans 13 amino acids. From germline, CDR1 is SNHLY and CDR2 FYNNEI. Germline trimming cut 8 bases from V and 5 bases from J; bases unmatched to any gene: 5. The CDR3 DNA is TGTGCCAGCTCGGGAGGTGAAACCGGGGAGCTGTTTTTT. This translates into CASSGGETGELFF.

This clone has a handful of counts. The CDR3 reads CASSAGLAGGLEEQYF. In DNA form, the CDR3 reads TGTGCCAGCAGCGCCGGACTAGCGGGAGGTTTGGAAGAGCAGTACTTC. The V and J genes are TRBV9 and TRBJ2-7, with 14 nucleotides matching TRBD2. The CDR3 contains 16 residues. The V gene's germline CDR1 is SGDLS and CDR2 YYNGEE. The V segment lost 3 bases and the J segment 7 bases; nucleotides outside the gene matches: 9.

The chain couples TRBV5-1 to TRBJ1-4, with 7 bases fitting TRBD1. The V segment lost 3 bases and the J segment 8 bases; nucleotides outside the gene matches: 10. Germline V gene sequence: CDR1 SGHRS, CDR2 YFSETQ. The CDR3 sequence is 15 residues long. CDR3 in amino acids: CASSSGTVGNEKLFF. For the CDR3, the DNA is TGCGCCAGCAGCTCCGGGACAGTGGGTAACGAAAAACTGTTTTTT.

The chain carries TRBV5-1 and TRBJ2-1; D ambiguous. CDR3 length equals 15 residues. Deletions cut 0 bases from V and 0 bases from J, with 7 bases between. Germline V gene lookup returns CDR1 SGHRS and CDR2 YFSETQ. The CDR3 region has the DNA TGCGCCAGCAGCTTGGCGGGTCCCTCCTACAATGAGCAGTTCTTC. It is translated as CASSLAGPSYNEQFF.

This clone rates as medium-sized (0.01 to 0.1%). The genes are TRBV6-8 and TRBJ2-3, with unresolved D. The CDR3 is made up of 16 amino acids. The germline gives CDR1 MNHGY, CDR2 SAAAGT. Trimming took 5 bases from V and 5 from J, leaving 20 bases between them. Written as DNA, the CDR3 is TGTGCCAGCAGTCCCCGGGCGGCTTCGGTGCAAGATACGCAGTATTTT. Protein product: CASSPRAASVQDTQYF.

The sample holds a few counts of this clone. One end of the junction does not line up with germline, which may come from a read error. This sequence joins TRBV19 and TRBJ2-1; a weak D match, TRBD2 (5 bases). The V gene's germline CDR1 is LNHDA and CDR2 SQIVND (reference sequence). This CDR3 has 14 residues. The CDR3 coding sequence is TGTGCCAGTAGTGTCTCATCTAGCTACAATGAACAGTTCTTC. It encodes CASSVSSSYNEQFF.

V gene TRBV5-1 combines with J gene TRBJ2-3; TRBD1 is a possible D gene (6 bases). Trimming pared 0 bases from V and 5 bases from J, leaving 13 bases between. The CDR3 spans 15 residues. Germline V gene lookup returns CDR1 SGHRS and CDR2 YFSETQ. CDR3 in DNA: TGCGCCAGCAGCTTGGAGGACAGCCGGAAAGATACGCAGTATTTT. Its protein product is CASSLEDSRKDTQYF. Based on the CDR3 plus reference TRBV5-1 and TRBJ2-3, the full variable domain is KAGVTQTPRYLIKTRGQQVTLSCSPISGHRSVSWYQQTPGQGLQFLFEYFSETQRNKGNFPGRFSGRQFSNSRSEMNVSTLELGDSALYLCASSLEDSRKDTQYFGPGTRLTVL.

This chain uses TRBV29-1 with TRBJ1-1; 7 positions match TRBD1. The CDR3 has 12 amino acids. Germline loops: CDR1 SQVTM, CDR2 ANQGSEA. CDR3 protein: CIAKGDRFEAFF. The DNA for the CDR3 is TGCATCGCCAAGGGGGACAGATTTGAAGCTTTCTTT.

This clone was recorded a few times. The chain employs TRBV19 and TRBJ2-1; 9 bases are a match to TRBD1. V lost 7 bases to trimming and J lost 7 bases; unmatched junction nucleotides: 20. Germline CDR1 reads LNHDA; CDR2 reads SQIVND (reference sequence). This CDR3 spans 18 amino acids. Here the CDR3 reads CASTRYIPPGQGRNEQFF. The CDR3 DNA reads as TGTGCCAGTACCCGATATATCCCTCCGGGACAGGGAAGGAATGAGCAGTTCTTC. Variable domain in full (rest from reference TRBV19 and TRBJ2-1): DGGITQSPKYLFRKEGQNVTLSCEQNLNHDAMYWYRQDPGQGLRLIYYSQIVNDFQKGDIAEGYSVSREKKESFPLTVTSAQKNPTAFYLCASTRYIPPGQGRNEQFFGPGTRLTVL.

This clone was counted a few times. The chain carries TRBV6-9 and TRBJ2-1; 7 bases agree with TRBD1. CDR3 size: 12 residues. V was clipped by 6 bases and J by 15 bases; unmatched bases: 11. Germline lookup yields CDR1 MNHGY and CDR2 SVAAGI. The CDR3 bases are TGTGCCAGCAGCAGCCTTGGGACAGTCCCGTTCTTC. Protein sequence: CASSSLGTVPFF.

The V call is TRBV15, the J call TRBJ2-1; the D gene is possibly TRBD2 (6 bases). Germline values: CDR1 LNHNV, CDR2 YYDKDF (reference sequence). The V end lost 3 bases, the J end lost 5 bases, and 14 bases lay between the germline ends. This CDR3 is built from 15 residues. The chain's CDR3 is CATSSGGGRHNEQFF. DNA for the CDR3: TGTGCCACCAGCAGTGGCGGTGGGAGGCACAATGAGCAGTTCTTC.

The chain recombines TRBV30 with TRBJ2-5; a weak D match, TRBD2 (5 bases). The V gene's germline CDR1 is GTSNPN and CDR2 SVGIG (reference sequence). This CDR3 has 13 amino acids. V lost 3 bases and J lost 7, with 15 bases in between. CDR3: CAWSPGNSGTQYF. The DNA for the CDR3 is TGTGCCTGGAGCCCTGGGAACAGCGGGACCCAGTACTTC.

This clone was detected a few times. The CDR3 reads CASSDRTGRSYNSPLHF. CDR3 DNA sequence: TGTGCCAGCAGTGATAGGACAGGAAGGTCCTATAATTCACCCCTCCACTTT. The chain carries TRBV6-8 and TRBJ1-6; TRBD1 aligns across 7 bases. The J segment lost 1 base and the V segment lost 5 bases, leaving 8 bases of the junction unmatched. Germline V gene data show CDR1 as MNHGY and CDR2 as SAAAGT. There are 17 residues in the CDR3.

V is TRBV19 and J is TRBJ2-7, with 12 bases matching TRBD2. The V and J ends lost 6 bases and 13 bases, in that order; junction bases with no gene match: 16. Germline loops: CDR1 LNHDA, CDR2 SQIVND (reference sequence). The CDR3 loop spans 15 amino acids. In DNA, the CDR3 is TGTGCCAGTAGCCCCCCCGGACTAGCGGGGAGCGCGGCTTACTTC. Translated, it gives CASSPPGLAGSAAYF.

The chain combines TRBV29-1 with TRBJ2-1; D may be TRBD2 (5 bases). CDR3 length: 14 amino acids. Germline V CDR1 and CDR2: SQVTM, ANQGSEA. Trimming took off 3 bases at V and 3 bases at J, with 12 bases between the two ends. CDR3 sequence: CSVDRTYIYNEQFF. The CDR3 nucleotides are TGCAGCGTTGATCGGACTTACATCTACAATGAGCAGTTCTTC.

The chain uses TRBV6-8 and TRBJ1-2, with D perhaps matching TRBD1 (5 bases). CDR3 length equals 12 residues. In germline, CDR1 is MNHGY, CDR2 SAAAGT. With 5 bases removed from V and 8 bases from J, the gap between germline ends came to 12 bases. The CDR3 DNA sequence: TGTGCCAGCAGTCAGGGAATGGGGGGCTACACCTTC. It is translated as CASSQGMGGYTF.

The chain carries TRBV6-8 and TRBJ2-4; 7 positions match TRBD1. The junction had 3 bases not matched to a gene; V was cut back by 5 bases and J by 2 bases. Germline V gene data show CDR1 as MNHGY and CDR2 as SAAAGT. The CDR3 has 14 residues. CDR3 sequence reads: CASSNRGTKNIQYF. The CDR3 coding sequence is TGTGCCAGCAGTAACAGGGGTACCAAAAACATTCAGTACTTC.